The 10 T cell receptor beta chains below come from one sample, sequenced in a study of Ad26.COV2.S vaccination and SARS-CoV-2 variants. Stated treatment: around 19 received Ad26.COV2.S at low or high dose, single or two shots; 5 received placebo; per-sample allocation not given. The samples date from day 63 after the first vaccine or placebo injection. This table comes from immunoSEQ multiplex PCR, and its TCRdb copy is limited to in-frame clones, with some not included. The table shows about 320,000 clones, with around four fifths occurring only once. Sequenced here: peripheral blood, sampled in a trial of Ad26.COV2.S vaccine versus placebo. The origin of the receptors is a person aged 18 to 65 who received the Ad26.COV2.S COVID-19 vaccine or a placebo.

The V and J genes are TRBV5-1 and TRBJ1-1; TRBD1 agrees at 7 bases. This CDR3 is built from 15 residues. Germline V gene data show CDR1 as SGHRS and CDR2 as YFSETQ. V shed 2 bases, J shed 2 bases, and the junction held 6 bases outside the gene matches. The CDR3 reads CASSFYQGVNTEAFF. The CDR3 DNA reads as TGCGCCAGCAGCTTCTACCAGGGGGTAAACACTGAAGCTTTCTTT.

This clone was seen once. The chain combines TRBV2 with TRBJ2-1; D may be TRBD2 (7 bases). The V gene lost 3 bases and the J gene lost 4 bases, with 13 bases spanning the gap. The germline V gene has CDR1 SNHLY and CDR2 FYNNEI. This CDR3 has 15 residues. This chain's CDR3 is CASSDRRGPYNEQFF. The CDR3 region has the DNA TGTGCCAGCAGTGATAGGCGGGGGCCGTACAATGAGCAGTTCTTC.

V and J are TRBV6-1 and TRBJ2-7; unclear D gene. Germline V gene lookup returns CDR1 MNHNS and CDR2 SASEGT. The CDR3 loop spans 16 amino acids. The V and J ends lost 2 bases and 0 bases respectively, with 14 bases between them. The CDR3 nucleotides read TGTGCCAGCAGTGAAAGGGTAGGCTTTACCTCCTACGAGCAGTACTTC. Protein: CASSERVGFTSYEQYF.

The rearrangement joins TRBV6-5 to TRBJ2-3, with a tentative D call TRBD2 (5 bases). The germline V gene encodes CDR1 MNHEY and CDR2 SVGAGI. CDR3 length equals 14 residues. V was trimmed by 0 bases and J by 8 bases, leaving 12 bases between them. CDR3 amino acids: CASSYSRVGGTQYF. The CDR3 DNA sequence: TGTGCCAGCAGTTACTCGAGGGTCGGCGGTACGCAGTATTTT.

The genes are TRBV6-5 and TRBJ2-7; 7 bases are a match to TRBD1. Germline V gene data show CDR1 as MNHEY and CDR2 as SVGAGI. CDR3 length: 15 amino acids. Trimming cost V 7 bases and J 3 bases; bases outside gene matches: 12. CDR3 residues: CASKILRDSLYEQYF. The CDR3, as DNA: TGTGCCAGCAAGATCCTACGGGACAGTCTCTACGAGCAGTACTTC.

V is TRBV4-1 and J is TRBJ2-3; no reliable D call. Trimming cost V 1 base and J 2 bases, with 16 bases left between them. Germline lookup yields CDR1 MGHRA and CDR2 YSYEKL. The CDR3 runs 17 residues. The CDR3 DNA follows: TGCGCCAGCAGCCAAGGCCGGATAGCAACCTTCACAGATACGCAGTATTTT. It encodes CASSQGRIATFTDTQYF.

This rearrangement joins TRBV19 to TRBJ1-2, with unresolved D. CDR3 length: 14 residues. Germline assignment: CDR1 LNHDA and CDR2 SQIVND (reference sequence). The V end lost 1 base, the J end lost 4 bases, and 10 bases lay between the germline ends. The CDR3 is CASSIGSRFYGYTF. The CDR3 DNA is TGTGCCAGTAGTATAGGTTCACGATTCTATGGCTACACCTTC.

The V and J genes are TRBV30 and TRBJ2-3, with 9 bases matching TRBD2. This CDR3 spans 16 amino acids. Unmatched junction bases numbered 9, after V lost 3 bases and J lost 2 bases. Per the germline V gene, CDR1 is GTSNPN and CDR2 is SVGIG (reference sequence). As DNA, the CDR3 is TGTGCCTGGAGCTATGGGCGGGGGGGGATCACAGATACGCAGTATTTT. Its translation is CAWSYGRGGITDTQYF.

The V call is TRBV18, the J call TRBJ2-3, with TRBD1 identical over 11 bases. CDR1 and CDR2 from the germline V gene are KGHSH and LQKENI. The CDR3 is 13 amino acids. V shed 6 bases and J 5 bases; nucleotides not matched to a gene: 1. The CDR3 loop is CASSGTGGDTQYF. The CDR3 nucleotides read TGTGCCAGCTCCGGGACAGGGGGAGATACGCAGTATTTT.

This clone has a single count. The rearrangement uses TRBV4-1 and TRBJ1-2, with D possibly being TRBD1 (6 bases). Trimming removed 3 bases from V and 1 base from J, with 21 bases in between. The CDR3 loop spans 18 amino acids. Germline V gene lookup returns CDR1 MGHRA and CDR2 YSYEKL. CDR3 sequence (DNA): TGCGCCAGCAGCCAGCCAAAACTTAGGGGGGGACATAACTATGGCTACACCTTC. Its translation: CASSQPKLRGGHNYGYTF.